This T cell receptor beta chain was sequenced for a study of T cells after posttransplantation cyclophosphamide. Overall study findings and caveats: TRB clonality was highly associated with recipient CMV seropositivity and reactivation. Later blood repertoires were often dominated by clones from the donor CD8+ memory compartment.

The table lists this clone with many counts. Its antigen is not identified. Repertoires were generated with immunoSEQ multiplex PCR, while TCRdb's copy carries only in-frame clones and drops some. The sample shows fewer than 40,000 clones, none of them appearing just once. Peripheral blood was collected from the related graft donor on the marrow donation day. Unmatched junction bases numbered 2, after V lost 1 base and J lost 2 bases. The CDR3 is 15 amino acids. The V gene's germline CDR1 is LGHNA and CDR2 YSLEER. The chain is built from TRBV4-3 and TRBJ2-1; 7 bases agree with TRBD2. Sequenced input: PBMCs. This TCR derives from a woman aged 30 to 39 in good health and a related stem cell transplant donor. This CDR3 reads CASSQGSGAYNEQFF. Written as DNA, the CDR3 is TGCGCCAGCAGCCAAGGGAGCGGGGCCTACAATGAGCAGTTCTTC.